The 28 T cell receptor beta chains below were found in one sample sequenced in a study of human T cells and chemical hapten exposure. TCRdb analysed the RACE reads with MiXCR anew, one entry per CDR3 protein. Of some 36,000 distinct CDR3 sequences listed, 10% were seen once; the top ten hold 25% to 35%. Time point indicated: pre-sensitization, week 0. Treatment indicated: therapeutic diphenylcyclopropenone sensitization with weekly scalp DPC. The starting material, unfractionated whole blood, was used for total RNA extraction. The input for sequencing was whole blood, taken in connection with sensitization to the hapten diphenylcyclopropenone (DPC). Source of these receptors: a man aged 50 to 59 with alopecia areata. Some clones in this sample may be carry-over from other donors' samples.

CDR3 sequence: CASSSPNQPQHF. CDR3 DNA sequence: TGTGCCAGCAGTTCCCCCAATCAGCCCCAGCATTTT. This chain links TRBV28 with TRBJ1-5; the D is unclear. The CDR3 has 12 residues. The V and J ends lost 4 bases and 3 bases respectively, with 4 bases between them. In germline, CDR1 is MDHEN, CDR2 SYDVKM. Using reference TRBV28 and TRBJ1-5 for the parts outside the CDR3, the full variable domain is DVKVTQSSRYLVKRTGEKVFLECVQDMDHENMFWYRQDPGLGLRLIYFSYDVKMKEKGDIPEGYSVSREKKERFSLILESASTNQTSMYLCASSSPNQPQHFGDGTRLSIL.

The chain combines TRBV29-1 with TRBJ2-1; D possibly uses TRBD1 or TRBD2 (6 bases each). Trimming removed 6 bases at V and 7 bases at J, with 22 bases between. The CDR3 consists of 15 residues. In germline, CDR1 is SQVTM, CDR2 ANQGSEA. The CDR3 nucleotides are TGCAGCGTCCGAGGGGGGATCCAGAATGGAAATGAGCAGTTCTTC. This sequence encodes CSVRGGIQNGNEQFF.

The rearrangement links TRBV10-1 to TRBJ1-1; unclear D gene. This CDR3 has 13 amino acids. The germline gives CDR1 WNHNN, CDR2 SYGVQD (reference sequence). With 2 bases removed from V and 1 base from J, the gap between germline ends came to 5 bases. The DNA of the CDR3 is TGCGCCAGCAGTGAGGCACCGAACACTGAAGCTTTCTTT. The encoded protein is CASSEAPNTEAFF.

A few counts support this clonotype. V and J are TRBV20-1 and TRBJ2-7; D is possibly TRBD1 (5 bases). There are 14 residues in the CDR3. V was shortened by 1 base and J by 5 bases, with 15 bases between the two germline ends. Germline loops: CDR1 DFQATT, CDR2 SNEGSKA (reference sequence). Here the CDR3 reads CSARVEGRVNEQYF. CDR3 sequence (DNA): TGCAGTGCTAGAGTCGAAGGCAGGGTAAACGAGCAGTACTTC.

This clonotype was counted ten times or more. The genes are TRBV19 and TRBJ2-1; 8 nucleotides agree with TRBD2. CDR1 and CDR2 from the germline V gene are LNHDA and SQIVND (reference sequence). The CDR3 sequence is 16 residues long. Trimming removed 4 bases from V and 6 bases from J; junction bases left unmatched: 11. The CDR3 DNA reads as TGTGCCAGTAGTAATAACGCGAGGACTAGCACCAATGAGCAGTTCTTC. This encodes CASSNNARTSTNEQFF.

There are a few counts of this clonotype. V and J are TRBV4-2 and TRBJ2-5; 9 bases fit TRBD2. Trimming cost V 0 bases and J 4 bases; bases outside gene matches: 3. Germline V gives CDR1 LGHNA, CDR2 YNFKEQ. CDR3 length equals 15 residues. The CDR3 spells CASSQEREGSETQYF. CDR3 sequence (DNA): TGTGCCAGCAGCCAAGAGCGGGAGGGTTCAGAGACCCAGTACTTC.

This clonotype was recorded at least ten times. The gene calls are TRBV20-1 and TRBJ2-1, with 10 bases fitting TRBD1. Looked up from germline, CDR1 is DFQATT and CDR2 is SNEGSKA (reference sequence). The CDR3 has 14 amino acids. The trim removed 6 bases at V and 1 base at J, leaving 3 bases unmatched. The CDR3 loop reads CSAAGQGSYNEQFF. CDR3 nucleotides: TGCAGTGCGGCGGGACAGGGGTCCTACAATGAGCAGTTCTTC.

This CDR3 reads CASSSGGIGEGEQYF. CDR3 coding DNA: TGTGCCAGCAGCTCCGGGGGAATCGGGGAGGGCGAGCAGTACTTC. V and J are TRBV7-2 and TRBJ2-7; 7 bases are shared with TRBD2. V shed 4 bases, J shed 6 bases, and the junction held 12 bases outside the gene matches. Germline V gene data show CDR1 as SGHTA and CDR2 as FQGNSA. This CDR3 has 15 amino acids.

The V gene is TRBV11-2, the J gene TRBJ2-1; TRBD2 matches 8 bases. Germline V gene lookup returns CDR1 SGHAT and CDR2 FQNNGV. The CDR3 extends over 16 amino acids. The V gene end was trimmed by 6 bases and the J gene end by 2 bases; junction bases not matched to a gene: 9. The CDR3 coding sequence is TGTGCCAGCAGTTCCTTAGCGGGATGGCCCTACAATGAGCAGTTCTTC. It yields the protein CASSSLAGWPYNEQFF.

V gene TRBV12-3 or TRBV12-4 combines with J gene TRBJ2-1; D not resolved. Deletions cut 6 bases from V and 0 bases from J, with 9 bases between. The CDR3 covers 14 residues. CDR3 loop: CASRTSDSYNEQFF. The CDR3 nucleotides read TGTGCCAGCAGAACGTCGGACTCCTACAATGAGCAGTTCTTC.

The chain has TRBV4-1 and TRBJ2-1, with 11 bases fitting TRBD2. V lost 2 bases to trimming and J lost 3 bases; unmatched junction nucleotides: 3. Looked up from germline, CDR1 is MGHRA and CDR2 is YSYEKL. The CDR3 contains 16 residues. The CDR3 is CASSQTLAGVYNEQFF. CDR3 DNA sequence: TGCGCCAGCAGCCAAACACTAGCGGGAGTCTACAATGAGCAGTTCTTC.

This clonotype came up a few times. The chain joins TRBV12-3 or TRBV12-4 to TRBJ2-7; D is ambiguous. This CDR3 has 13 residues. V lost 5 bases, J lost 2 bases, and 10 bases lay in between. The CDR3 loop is CASSPINPYEQYF. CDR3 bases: TGTGCCAGCAGTCCCATTAATCCCTACGAGCAGTACTTC.

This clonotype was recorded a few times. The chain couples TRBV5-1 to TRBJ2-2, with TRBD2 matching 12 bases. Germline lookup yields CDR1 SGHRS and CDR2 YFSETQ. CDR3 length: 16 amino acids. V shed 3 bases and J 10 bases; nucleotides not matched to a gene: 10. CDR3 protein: CASSSSGRASSEELFF. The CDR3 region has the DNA TGCGCCAGCAGCTCTAGCGGGAGGGCCAGTTCCGAGGAGCTGTTTTTT.

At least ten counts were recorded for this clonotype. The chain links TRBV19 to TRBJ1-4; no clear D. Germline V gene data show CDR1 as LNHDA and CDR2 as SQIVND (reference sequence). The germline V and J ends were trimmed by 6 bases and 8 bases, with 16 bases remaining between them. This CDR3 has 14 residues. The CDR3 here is CASSPGRTGEKLFF. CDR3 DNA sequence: TGTGCCAGTAGCCCCGGAAGGACGGGCGAAAAACTGTTTTTT.

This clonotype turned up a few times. The chain's CDR3 is CASSYKSYEQYF. The DNA of the CDR3 is TGTGCCAGCAGTTACAAGTCCTACGAGCAGTACTTC. The chain couples TRBV6-5 to TRBJ2-7; no firm D call. The CDR3 sequence is 12 residues long. Germline V gene lookup returns CDR1 MNHEY and CDR2 SVGAGI. V lost 2 bases, J lost 1 base, and 3 bases lay in between.

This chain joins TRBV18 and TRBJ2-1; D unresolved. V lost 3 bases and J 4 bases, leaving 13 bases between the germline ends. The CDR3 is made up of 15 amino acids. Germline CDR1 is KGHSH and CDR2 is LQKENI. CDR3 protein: CASSPVRGGYNEQFF. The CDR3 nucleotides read TGTGCCAGCTCACCCGTAAGAGGTGGGTACAATGAGCAGTTCTTC.

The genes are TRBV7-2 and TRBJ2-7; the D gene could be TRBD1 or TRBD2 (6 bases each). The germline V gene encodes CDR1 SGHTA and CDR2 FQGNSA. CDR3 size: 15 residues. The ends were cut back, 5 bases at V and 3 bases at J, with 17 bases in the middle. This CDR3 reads CASSPGGSGYYEQYF. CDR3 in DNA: TGTGCCAGCAGCCCCGGGGGCAGCGGATACTACGAGCAGTACTTC.

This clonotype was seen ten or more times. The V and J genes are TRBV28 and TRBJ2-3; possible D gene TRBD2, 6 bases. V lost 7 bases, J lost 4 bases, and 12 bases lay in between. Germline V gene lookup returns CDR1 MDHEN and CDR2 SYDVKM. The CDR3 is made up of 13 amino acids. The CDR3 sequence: CASTGAGSDTQYF. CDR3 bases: TGTGCCAGCACGGGAGCGGGCTCAGATACGCAGTATTTT.

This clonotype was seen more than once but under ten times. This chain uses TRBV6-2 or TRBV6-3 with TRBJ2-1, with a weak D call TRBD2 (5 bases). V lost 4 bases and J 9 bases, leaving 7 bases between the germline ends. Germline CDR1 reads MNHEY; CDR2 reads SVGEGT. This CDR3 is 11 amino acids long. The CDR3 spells CASSLEGEQFF. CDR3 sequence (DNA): TGTGCCAGCAGTTTAGAGGGTGAGCAGTTCTTC.

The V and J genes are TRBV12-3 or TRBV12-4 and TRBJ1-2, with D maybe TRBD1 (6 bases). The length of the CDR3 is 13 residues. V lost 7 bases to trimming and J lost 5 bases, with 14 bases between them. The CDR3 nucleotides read TGTGCCAGCACATCAACAGGGCTATATGGCTACACCTTC. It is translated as CASTSTGLYGYTF.

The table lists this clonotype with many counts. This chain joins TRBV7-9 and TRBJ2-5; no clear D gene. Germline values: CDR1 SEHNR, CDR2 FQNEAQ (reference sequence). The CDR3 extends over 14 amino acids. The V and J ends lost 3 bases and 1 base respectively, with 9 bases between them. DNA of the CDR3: TGTGCCAGCAGCTTTCTAGAAACCCAAGAGACCCAGTACTTC. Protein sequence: CASSFLETQETQYF.

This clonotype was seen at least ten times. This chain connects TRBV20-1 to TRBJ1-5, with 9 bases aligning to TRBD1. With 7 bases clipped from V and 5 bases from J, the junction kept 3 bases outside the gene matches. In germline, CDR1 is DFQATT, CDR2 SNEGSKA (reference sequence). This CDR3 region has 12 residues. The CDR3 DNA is TGCAGTGTTAGGACAGGGGATCAGCCCCAGCATTTT. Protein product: CSVRTGDQPQHF.

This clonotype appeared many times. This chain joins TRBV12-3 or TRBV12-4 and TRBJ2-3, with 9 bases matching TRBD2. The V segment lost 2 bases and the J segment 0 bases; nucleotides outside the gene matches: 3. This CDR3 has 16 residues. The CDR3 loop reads CASSLSAGGSTDTQYF. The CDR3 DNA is TGTGCCAGCAGTTTATCAGCGGGAGGTAGCACAGATACGCAGTATTTT.

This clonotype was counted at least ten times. CDR3 DNA: TGTGCCAGCAGCCTCCAGAACGGGGAGCTGTTTTTT. Amino acid sequence: CASSLQNGELFF. The rearrangement uses TRBV7-3 and TRBJ2-2; no reliable D call. This CDR3 has 12 residues. V lost 5 bases and J 7 bases, leaving 8 bases between the germline ends. In germline, CDR1 is SGHTA, CDR2 FQGTGA. Based on the CDR3 plus reference TRBV7-3 and TRBJ2-2, the full variable domain is GAGVSQTPSNKVTEKGKYVELRCDPISGHTALYWYRQSLGQGPEFLIYFQGTGAADDSGLPNDRFFAVRPEGSVSTLKIQRTERGDSAVYLCASSLQNGELFFGEGSRLTVL.

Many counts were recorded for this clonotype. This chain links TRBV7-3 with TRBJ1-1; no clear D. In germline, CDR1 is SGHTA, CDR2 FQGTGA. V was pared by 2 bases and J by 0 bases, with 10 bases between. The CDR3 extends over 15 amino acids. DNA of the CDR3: TGTGCCAGCAGCTTACGTACCGGGATGAACACTGAAGCTTTCTTT. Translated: CASSLRTGMNTEAFF.

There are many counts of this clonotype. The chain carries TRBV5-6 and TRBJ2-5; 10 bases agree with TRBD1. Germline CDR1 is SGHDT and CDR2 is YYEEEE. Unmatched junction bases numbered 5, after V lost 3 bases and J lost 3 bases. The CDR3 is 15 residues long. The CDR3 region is CASSSPGQGKETQYF. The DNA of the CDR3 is TGTGCCAGCAGCTCCCCGGGACAGGGGAAAGAGACCCAGTACTTC.

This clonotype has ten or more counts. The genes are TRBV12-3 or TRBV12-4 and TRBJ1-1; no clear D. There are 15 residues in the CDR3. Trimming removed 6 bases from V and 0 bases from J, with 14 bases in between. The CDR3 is CASSRDGGMNTEAFF. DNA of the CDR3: TGTGCCAGCAGCAGAGATGGAGGGATGAACACTGAAGCTTTCTTT.

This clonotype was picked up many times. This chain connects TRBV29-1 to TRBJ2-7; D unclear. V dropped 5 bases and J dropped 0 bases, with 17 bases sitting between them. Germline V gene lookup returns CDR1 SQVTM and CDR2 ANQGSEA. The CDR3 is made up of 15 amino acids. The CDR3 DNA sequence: TGCAGCGTTTTTACTGGACGGACCCCCTCCTACGAGCAGTACTTC. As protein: CSVFTGRTPSYEQYF.